This T cell receptor beta chain was sequenced in a study of beta chain features in type 1 diabetes. Study summary: Cell yields, gender and age were similar in healthy donors and patients. Examination of sorted cells across all samples involved around 100,000,000 cells.

Study-level results: The naive, central memory and Treg TCRB repertoires showed an apparent similarity that was greater among patients than among healthy donors. Moderate but significant shortening of TCRB CDR3s was recorded in all four CD4+ subsets from Type 1 diabetes patients.

Of the isolated RNA, all was reverse transcribed, and so the sequenced material was expressed TCRB transcripts. The repertoire was sequenced with immunoSEQ multiplex PCR; TCRdb's copy has only in-frame clones and lacks some. The sample has more than 300,000 clones, 8% to 10% seen once. This clone has a handful of counts. What it binds is unknown. The CDR3 totals 13 residues. Trimming took off 5 bases at V and 1 base at J, with 8 bases between the two ends. Germline lookup yields CDR1 WSHSY and CDR2 SAAADI. There was one heparinised blood draw per donor, averaging about 116 mL. The rearrangement links TRBV10-2 to TRBJ1-1; no clear D. Sequencing used central memory CD4+ T cells from blood. The TCR was taken from a man aged 30 to 45 with type 1 diabetes. The CDR3 bases are TGCGCCAGCAGTCAAGAACCGAACACTGAAGCTTTCTTT. As protein: CASSQEPNTEAFF.